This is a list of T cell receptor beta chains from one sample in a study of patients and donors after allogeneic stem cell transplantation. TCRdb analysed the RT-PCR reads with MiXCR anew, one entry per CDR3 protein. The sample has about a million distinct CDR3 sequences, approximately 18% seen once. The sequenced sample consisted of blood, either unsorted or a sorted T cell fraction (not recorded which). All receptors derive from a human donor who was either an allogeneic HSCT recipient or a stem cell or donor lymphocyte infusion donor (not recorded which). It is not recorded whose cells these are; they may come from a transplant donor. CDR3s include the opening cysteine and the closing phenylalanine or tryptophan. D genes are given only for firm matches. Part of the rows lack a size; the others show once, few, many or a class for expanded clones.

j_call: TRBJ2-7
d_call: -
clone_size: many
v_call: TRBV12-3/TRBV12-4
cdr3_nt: TGTGCCAGCAGTTTCGTCTCCTACGAGCAGTACTTC
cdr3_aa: CASSFVSYEQYF

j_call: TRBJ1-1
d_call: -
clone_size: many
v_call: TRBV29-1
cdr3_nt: TGCAGCGTACCAAATCAGAACACTGAAGCTTTCTTT
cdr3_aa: CSVPNQNTEAFF

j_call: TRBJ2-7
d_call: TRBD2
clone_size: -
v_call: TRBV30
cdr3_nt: TGTGCCTGGAGTGCCGGACTAGCCGGTTACGAGCAGTACTTC
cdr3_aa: CAWSAGLAGYEQYF

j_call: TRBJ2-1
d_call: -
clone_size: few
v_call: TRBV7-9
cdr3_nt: TGTGCCAGCAGCTTTATCTTCCGGCGCAGGACTTACAATGAGCAGTTCTTC
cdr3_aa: CASSFIFRRRTYNEQFF

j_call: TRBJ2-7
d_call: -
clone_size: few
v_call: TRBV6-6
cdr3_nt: TGTGCCACCGGGCTCGACGAGCAGTACTTC
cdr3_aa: CATGLDEQYF

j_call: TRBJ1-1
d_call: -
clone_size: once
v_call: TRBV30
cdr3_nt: TGTGCCTGGAGTGTTAGGGGGGTTCTAACGCCTGAAGCTTTCTTT
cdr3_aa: CAWSVRGVLTPEAFF

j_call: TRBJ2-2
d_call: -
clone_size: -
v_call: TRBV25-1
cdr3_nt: TGTGCCAGCAGGTCGCCGGTCTCGAACACCGGGGAGCTGTTTTTT
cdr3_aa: CASRSPVSNTGELFF

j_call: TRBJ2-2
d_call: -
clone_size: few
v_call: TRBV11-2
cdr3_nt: TGTGCCAGCAGCTTTATCGTGGGGGCGGGTGGAGCGAACACCGGGGAGCTGTTTTTT
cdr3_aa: CASSFIVGAGGANTGELFF

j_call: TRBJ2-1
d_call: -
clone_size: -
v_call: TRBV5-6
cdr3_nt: TGTGCCAGCAGCTTGGGCCCTCTCACCTACAATGAGCAGTTCTTC
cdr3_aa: CASSLGPLTYNEQFF

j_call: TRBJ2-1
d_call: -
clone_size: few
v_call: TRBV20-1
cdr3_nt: TGCAGTGCTCGTCTGAATTCGGGGCAGTTCTTC
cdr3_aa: CSARLNSGQFF

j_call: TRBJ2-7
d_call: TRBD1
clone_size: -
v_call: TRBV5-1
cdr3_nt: TGCGCCAGCAGCTTGGTAGCAGGGGGCTCCAACGAGCAGTACTTC
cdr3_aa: CASSLVAGGSNEQYF